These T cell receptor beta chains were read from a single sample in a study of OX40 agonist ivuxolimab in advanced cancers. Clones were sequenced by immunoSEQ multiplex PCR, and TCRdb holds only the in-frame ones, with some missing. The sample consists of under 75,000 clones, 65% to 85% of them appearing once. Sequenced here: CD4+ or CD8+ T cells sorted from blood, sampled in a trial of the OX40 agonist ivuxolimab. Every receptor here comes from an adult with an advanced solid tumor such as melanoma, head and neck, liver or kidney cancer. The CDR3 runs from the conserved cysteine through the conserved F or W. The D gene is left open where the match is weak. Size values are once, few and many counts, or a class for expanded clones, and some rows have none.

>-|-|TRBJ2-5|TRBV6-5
TGTGCCAGCAGTTACAATTCCGCCCTACAAGAGACCCAGTACTTC
CASSYNSALQETQYF
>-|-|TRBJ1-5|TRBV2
TGTGCCAGCAGTGACAGGAATCAGCCCCAGCATTTT
CASSDRNQPQHF
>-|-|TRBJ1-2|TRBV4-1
TGCGCCAGCAGCCAAGATAGCCAGGGCCTGAACTATGGCTACACCTTC
CASSQDSQGLNYGYTF
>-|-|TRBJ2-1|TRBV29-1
TGCAGCGTTGTATCCGGGTACAATGAGCAGTTCTTC
CSVVSGYNEQFF
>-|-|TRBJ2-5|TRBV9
TGTGCCAGCAGCGTAGATTCAGGGAGAGGAGAGACCCAGTACTTC
CASSVDSGRGETQYF
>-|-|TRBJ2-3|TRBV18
TGTGCCAGCTCACCCACTTACACAGATACGCAGTATTTT
CASSPTYTDTQYF
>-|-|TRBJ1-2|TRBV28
TGTGCCAGCAGTTCAGGAATTGGGGTTGGCGGCTACACCTTC
CASSSGIGVGGYTF
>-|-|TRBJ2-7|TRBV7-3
TGTGCCAGCAGCAATAGCGGCGAGCAGTACTTC
CASSNSGEQYF
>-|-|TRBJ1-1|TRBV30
TGTGCCTGGAGTGTAGGGGTTCACGCTTTCTTT
CAWSVGVHAFF
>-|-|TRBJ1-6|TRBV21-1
TGTGCCAGCAGCTTACGCGGCCGCTCCTATAATTCACCCCTCCACTTT
CASSLRGRSYNSPLHF
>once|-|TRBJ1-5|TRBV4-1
TGCGCCAGCAGCCAAGGGGGGGTGGAGGGAAGACAGCCCCAGCATTTT
CASSQGGVEGRQPQHF
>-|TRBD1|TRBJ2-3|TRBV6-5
TGTGCCAGCAGTTTAACAGGGGGCAGTTTCACAGATACGCAGTATTTT
CASSLTGGSFTDTQYF
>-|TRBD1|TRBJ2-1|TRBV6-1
TGTGCCAGCAGACACTCCCGAGGGACAGGCGAGGAGCAGTTCTTC
CASRHSRGTGEEQFF
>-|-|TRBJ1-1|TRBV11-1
TGTGCCAGCAGCTTAGGGGGGCTCGGGACTGAAGCTTTCTTT
CASSLGGLGTEAFF
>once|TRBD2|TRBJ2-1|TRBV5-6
TGTGCCAGCAGCCCCTTGTCAGGACTAGCCTCCTACAATGAGCAGTTCTTC
CASSPLSGLASYNEQFF
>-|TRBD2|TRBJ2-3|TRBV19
TGTGCCAGTAGTATGGCTAGCGGGAGAAGTGGAGATACGCAGTATTTT
CASSMASGRSGDTQYF
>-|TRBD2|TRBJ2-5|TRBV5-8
TGTGCCAGCAGCCCGGGACTAGCCGCAGAGACCCAGTACTTC
CASSPGLAAETQYF
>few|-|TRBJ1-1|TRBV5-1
TGCGCCAGCAGCCCCGGGGGCTCGGGGACTGAAGCTTTCTTT
CASSPGGSGTEAFF
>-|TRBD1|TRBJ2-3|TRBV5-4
TGTGCCAGCAGCTTTAGACAGGGGGGAACAGATACGCAGTATTTT
CASSFRQGGTDTQYF
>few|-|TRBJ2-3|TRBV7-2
TGTGCCAGCAGCCTAGGAGGACCCAGGCGGGATACGCAGTATTTT
CASSLGGPRRDTQYF
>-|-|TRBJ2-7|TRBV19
TGTGCCAGTAGTGTATCTCACCGGGACAACTACGAGCAGTACTTC
CASSVSHRDNYEQYF
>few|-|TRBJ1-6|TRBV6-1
TGTGCCAGCAGGGCGGGAAGCTCCTATAATTCACCCCTCCACTTT
CASRAGSSYNSPLHF
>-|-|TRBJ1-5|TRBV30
TGTGCCTGGAGTAAGGATTCGAGTAGTGAGCCCCAGCATTTT
CAWSKDSSSEPQHF
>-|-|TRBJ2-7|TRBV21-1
TGTGCCAGCAGCGGTCGACAGGGCCAGAGCTCCTACGAGCAGTACTTC
CASSGRQGQSSYEQYF
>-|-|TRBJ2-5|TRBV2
TGTGCCAGCAACCAGGCTCGACAAGAGACCCAGTACTTC
CASNQARQETQYF
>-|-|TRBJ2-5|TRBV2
TGTGCCAGCAGTGAAAGGGAGGAGACCCAGTACTTC
CASSEREETQYF
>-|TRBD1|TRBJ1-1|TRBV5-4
TGTGCCAGCAGGGGACAGGGAAGCACTGAAGCTTTCTTT
CASRGQGSTEAFF
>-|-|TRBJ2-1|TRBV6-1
TGTGCCAGCAGTGTGAGGCTAGCTCCGCACGATGGGCAGTTCTTC
CASSVRLAPHDGQFF
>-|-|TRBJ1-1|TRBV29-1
TGCAGCGTTTTGGGTGTTAGGGGGAAGGTGAACACTGAAGCTTTCTTT
CSVLGVRGKVNTEAFF
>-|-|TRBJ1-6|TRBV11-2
TGTGCCAGCAGCCCAGCCCTCGGGGGGATGAATTCACCCCTCCACTTT
CASSPALGGMNSPLHF
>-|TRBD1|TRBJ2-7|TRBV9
TGTGCCAGCAGCGTATTCCGGGACAGCAAGAAGTACTTC
CASSVFRDSKKYF
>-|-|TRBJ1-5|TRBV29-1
TGCAGCGTTGGTGGGATTAGCAATCAGCCCCAGCATTTT
CSVGGISNQPQHF
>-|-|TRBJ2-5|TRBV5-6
TGTGCCAGCAGCTCCGGAGAGACCCAGTACTTC
CASSSGETQYF
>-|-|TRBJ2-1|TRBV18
TGTGCCAGCTCCCCAGATATCCGGCGGCAGCCCTACAATGAGCAGTTCTTC
CASSPDIRRQPYNEQFF
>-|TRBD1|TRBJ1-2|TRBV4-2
TGTGCCAGCAGCTTTCCGGGACAGGGTTATGGCTACACCTTC
CASSFPGQGYGYTF
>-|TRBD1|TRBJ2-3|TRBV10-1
TGCGCCAGCGGGGACAGGCGGAACCCCACGGATACGCAGTATTTT
CASGDRRNPTDTQYF
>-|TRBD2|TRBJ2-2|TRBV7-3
TGTGCCAGCAGCTTAGGACTAGCGGGGGGCACCGGGGAGCTGTTTTTT
CASSLGLAGGTGELFF
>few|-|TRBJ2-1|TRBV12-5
TGTGCTAGTGGGTGGATGTCAGGGATTAGGGATGAGCAGTTCTTC
CASGWMSGIRDEQFF
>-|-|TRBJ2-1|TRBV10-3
TGTGCCATCAGCCAGGGGGGTCGGGAGCAGTTCTTC
CAISQGGREQFF
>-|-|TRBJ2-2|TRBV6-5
TGTGCCAGCAAACCCCGGGTTAACACCGGGGAGCTGTTTTTT
CASKPRVNTGELFF
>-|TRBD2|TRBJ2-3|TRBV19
TGTGCCAGTAGACCGGGACTAGCGTCAGATACGCAGTATTTT
CASRPGLASDTQYF
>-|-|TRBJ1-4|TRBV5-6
TGTGCCAGCAGCTTCAAGGGGTGGAATGAAAAACTGTTTTTT
CASSFKGWNEKLFF
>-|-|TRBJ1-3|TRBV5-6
TGTGCCAGCAGCTTGGTGGGGGGGCCTGGAAACACCATATATTTT
CASSLVGGPGNTIYF